The sequence of this TCR beta chain was determined in a study of blood T cells in healthy people across ages. Study-wide context: About one barcoded beta molecule per two T cells was captured by template switching.

This CDR3 comprises 13 residues. Trimming pared 8 bases from V and 0 bases from J, leaving 11 bases between. In germline, CDR1 is PRHDT, CDR2 FYEKMQ (reference sequence). Combining a sample-barcoded 5' primer with a J-beta primer mix, a second PCR ran for 7 to 11 cycles. Using its own MiXCR run on the 5' RACE reads, TCRdb lists one record per CDR3 protein. Found here are 800,000 to 1,300,000 distinct CDR3 sequences, approximately 25% of them singletons; the top ten hold 0.65% to 0.75%. Per-sample PBMC isolation yielded at least 6.5 million cells. The sample was also reused in another study, on T cells of mothers and their children. That paper states: During the second PCR, the M1S primer introduced sample barcodes along with 2-4 random nucleotides.

This clonotype originated in a girl aged 2-10 years in good health. What was sequenced was blood. V is TRBV13 and J is TRBJ2-7; D is uncertain. The CDR3: CASAWLSSYEQYF. The DNA for the CDR3 is TGTGCCAGCGCTTGGCTGAGCTCCTACGAGCAGTACTTC.